This record covers a single TCR beta chain. CD8+ and CD4+ T cells taken from blood had their TCR beta sequenced. It was with random hexamers that roughly 0.5 to 1 ug RNA was reverse transcribed. Amplification of the TCR beta CDR3 was carried out by immunoSEQ multiplex PCR, which spanned a total of 54 Vbeta and 13 Jbeta segments. TCRdb reanalysed the immunoSEQ multiplex PCR reads using MiXCR and keeps one entry per CDR3 protein. The repertoire has about 71,000 distinct CDR3 sequences, around 96% of them found once; the top ten carry 0.095% to 0.13%. V lost 0 bases to trimming and J lost 5 bases, with 12 bases between them. Looked up from germline, CDR1 is MNHEY and CDR2 is SVGEGT. This CDR3 has 15 amino acids. The data were obtained in a study of CD8 T cells in Susac syndrome.

V usage is TRBV6-2 or TRBV6-3 and J usage is TRBJ2-3; D unresolved. The sample consisted of CD4+ T cells from PBMCs. This clonotype originated in a human donor with multiple sclerosis. CDR3 sequence: CASSYSKAKKDTQYF. CDR3 in DNA: TGTGCCAGCAGTTACTCGAAGGCAAAAAAAGATACGCAGTATTTT.